This T cell receptor beta chain was sequenced during a study of regulatory T cells in long-lasting Graves disease. The authors built TCR beta libraries using iRepertoire HTBI primers and Arm-PCR of CDR3 regions. TCRdb itself ran the multiplex PCR reads through MiXCR, one entry per CDR3 protein. The table lists roughly 360,000 distinct CDR3 sequences, about 23% of them singletons. The time point denotes: persistent/refractory GD, antithyroid drugs over 5 years with positive TRAb. RNA isolated from PBMCs was used to make the TCR library. This specimen was peripheral blood mononuclear cells (PBMCs), taken when the disease was refractory, from a patient treated with antithyroid drugs. This TCR was recovered from a woman in her thirties or forties with Graves disease.

The CDR3 DNA reads as TGTGCCAGCAGCTCGCGGGAGGGCCCCTACGAGCAGTACTTC. It translates to CASSSREGPYEQYF. This chain joins TRBV7-2 and TRBJ2-7; 9 bases agree with TRBD2. The CDR3 has 14 amino acids. With V trimmed by 4 bases and J by 2 bases, 3 bases remained unmatched. Germline CDR1 is SGHTA and CDR2 is FQGNSA. Combining the CDR3 with reference TRBV7-2 and TRBJ2-7 gives the whole variable domain GAGVSQSPSNKVTEKGKDVELRCDPISGHTALYWYRQSLGQGLEFLIYFQGNSAPDKSGLPSDRFSAERTGGSVSTLTIQRTQQEDSAVYLCASSSREGPYEQYFGPGTRLTVT.